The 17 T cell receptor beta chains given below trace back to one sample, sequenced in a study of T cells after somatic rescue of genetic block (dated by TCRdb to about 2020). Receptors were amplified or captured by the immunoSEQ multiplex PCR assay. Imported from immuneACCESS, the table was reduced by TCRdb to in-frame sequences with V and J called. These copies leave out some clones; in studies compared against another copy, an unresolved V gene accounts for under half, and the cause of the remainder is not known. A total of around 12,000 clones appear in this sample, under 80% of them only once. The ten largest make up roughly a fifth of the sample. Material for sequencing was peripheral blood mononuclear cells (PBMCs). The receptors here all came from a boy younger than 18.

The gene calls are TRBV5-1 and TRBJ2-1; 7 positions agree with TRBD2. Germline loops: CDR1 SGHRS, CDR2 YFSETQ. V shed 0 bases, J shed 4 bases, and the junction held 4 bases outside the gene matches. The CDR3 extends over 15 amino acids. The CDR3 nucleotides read TGCGCCAGCAGCTTGGTTCCTAGCGGATACAATGAGCAGTTCTTC. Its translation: CASSLVPSGYNEQFF.

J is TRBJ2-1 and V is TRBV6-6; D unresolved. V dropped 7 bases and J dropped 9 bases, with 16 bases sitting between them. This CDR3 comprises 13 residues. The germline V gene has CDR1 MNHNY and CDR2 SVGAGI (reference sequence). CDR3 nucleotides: TGTGCCAGCAAAGCCCGAGGTGGCGGTGAGCAGTTCTTC. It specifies CASKARGGGEQFF.

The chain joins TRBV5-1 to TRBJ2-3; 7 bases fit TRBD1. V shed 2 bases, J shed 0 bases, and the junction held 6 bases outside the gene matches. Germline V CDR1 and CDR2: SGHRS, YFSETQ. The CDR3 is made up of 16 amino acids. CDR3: CASSFHRDRSTDTQYF. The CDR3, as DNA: TGCGCCAGCAGCTTCCACCGGGACAGAAGCACAGATACGCAGTATTTT.

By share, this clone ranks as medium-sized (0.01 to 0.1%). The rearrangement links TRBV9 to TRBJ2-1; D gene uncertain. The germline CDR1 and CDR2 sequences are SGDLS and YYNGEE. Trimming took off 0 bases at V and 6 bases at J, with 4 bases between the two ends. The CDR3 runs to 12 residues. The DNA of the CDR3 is TGTGCCAGCAGCGTAGGGATCAATGAGCAGTTCTTC. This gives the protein CASSVGINEQFF.

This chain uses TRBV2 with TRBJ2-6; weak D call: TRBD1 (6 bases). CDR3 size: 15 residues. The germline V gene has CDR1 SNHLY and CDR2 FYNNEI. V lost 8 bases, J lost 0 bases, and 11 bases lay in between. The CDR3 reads CASSGQPSGANVLTF. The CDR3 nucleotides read TGTGCCAGCTCAGGACAGCCCTCTGGGGCCAACGTCCTGACTTTC.

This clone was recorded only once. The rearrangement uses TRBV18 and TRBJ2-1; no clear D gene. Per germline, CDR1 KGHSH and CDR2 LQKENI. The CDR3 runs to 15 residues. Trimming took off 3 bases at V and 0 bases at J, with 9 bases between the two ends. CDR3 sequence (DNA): TGTGCCAGCTCACCTATACCCAACTCCTACAATGAGCAGTTCTTC. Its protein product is CASSPIPNSYNEQFF. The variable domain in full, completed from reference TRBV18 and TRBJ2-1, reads NAGVMQNPRHLVRRRGQEARLRCSPMKGHSHVYWYRQLPEEGLKFMVYLQKENIIDESGMPKERFSAEFPKEGPSILRIQQVVRGDSAAYFCASSPIPNSYNEQFFGPGTRLTVL.

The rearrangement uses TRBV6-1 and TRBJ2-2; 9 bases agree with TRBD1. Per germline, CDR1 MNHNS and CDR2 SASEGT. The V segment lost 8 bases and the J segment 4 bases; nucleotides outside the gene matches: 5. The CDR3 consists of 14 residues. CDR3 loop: CASGLTGGTGELFF. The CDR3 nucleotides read TGTGCCAGCGGTTTGACAGGGGGCACCGGGGAGCTGTTTTTT.

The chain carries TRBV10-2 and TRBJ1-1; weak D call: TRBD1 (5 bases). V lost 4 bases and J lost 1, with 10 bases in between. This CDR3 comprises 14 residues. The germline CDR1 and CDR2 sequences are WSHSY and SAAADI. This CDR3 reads CASSARGGNTEAFF. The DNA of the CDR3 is TGCGCCAGCAGTGCTCGGGGCGGGAACACTGAAGCTTTCTTT.

In DNA form, the CDR3 reads TGTGCCAGCAGCTTAAACGACAGGGGGCAAGAGACCCAGTACTTC. Translation gives CASSLNDRGQETQYF. The chain has TRBV7-6 and TRBJ2-5, with 9 bases fitting TRBD1. From germline, CDR1 is SGHVS and CDR2 FNYEAQ. The CDR3 length is 15 residues. The ends lost 2 bases at V and 2 bases at J; junction bases unmatched: 3.

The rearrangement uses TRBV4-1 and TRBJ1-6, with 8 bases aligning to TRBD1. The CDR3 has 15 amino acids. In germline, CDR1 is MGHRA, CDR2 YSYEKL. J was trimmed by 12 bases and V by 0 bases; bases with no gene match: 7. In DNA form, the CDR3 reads TGCGCCAGCAGCCAAGAAGGCCAGGGGGCTTTACCCCTCCACTTT. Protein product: CASSQEGQGALPLHF.

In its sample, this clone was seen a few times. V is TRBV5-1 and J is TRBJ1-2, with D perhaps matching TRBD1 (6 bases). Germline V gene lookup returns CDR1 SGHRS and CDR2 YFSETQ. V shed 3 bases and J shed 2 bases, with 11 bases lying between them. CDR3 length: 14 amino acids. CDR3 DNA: TGCGCCAGCAGCTCCCCGACAGGAAACTATGGCTACACCTTC. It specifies CASSSPTGNYGYTF.

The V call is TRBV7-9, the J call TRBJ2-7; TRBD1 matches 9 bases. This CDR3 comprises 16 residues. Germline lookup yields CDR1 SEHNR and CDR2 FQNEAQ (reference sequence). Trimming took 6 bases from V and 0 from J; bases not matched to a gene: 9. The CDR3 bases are TGTGCCAGCAGGCATATACCGGGACAGGGCTCCTACGAGCAGTACTTC. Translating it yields CASRHIPGQGSYEQYF. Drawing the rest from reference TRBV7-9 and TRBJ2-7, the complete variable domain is DTGVSQNPRHKITKRGQNVTFRCDPISEHNRLYWYRQTLGQGPEFLTYFQNEAQLEKSRLLSDRFSAERPKGSFSTLEIQRTEQGDSAMYLCASRHIPGQGSYEQYFGPGTRLTVT.

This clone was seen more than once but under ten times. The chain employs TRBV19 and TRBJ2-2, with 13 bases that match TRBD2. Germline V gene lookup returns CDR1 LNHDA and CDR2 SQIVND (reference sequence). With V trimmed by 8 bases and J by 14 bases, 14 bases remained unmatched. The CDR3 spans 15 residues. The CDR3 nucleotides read TGTGCCAGTTCGACTCCCCCCGGACTAGCGGGAGTCCTGTTTTTT. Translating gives CASSTPPGLAGVLFF.

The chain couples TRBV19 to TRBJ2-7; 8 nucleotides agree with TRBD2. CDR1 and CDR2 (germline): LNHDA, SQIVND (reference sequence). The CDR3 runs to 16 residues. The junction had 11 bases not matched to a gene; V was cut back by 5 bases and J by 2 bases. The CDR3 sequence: CASSPLWRGEPYEQYF. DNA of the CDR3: TGTGCCAGTAGTCCCCTTTGGCGGGGGGAACCCTACGAGCAGTACTTC.

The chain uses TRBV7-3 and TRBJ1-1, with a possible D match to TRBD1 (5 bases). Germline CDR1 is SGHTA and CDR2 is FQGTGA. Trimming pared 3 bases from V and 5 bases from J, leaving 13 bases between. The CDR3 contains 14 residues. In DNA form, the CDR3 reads TGTGCCAGCAGCTTGACGGGGGTAATGACTGAAGCTTTCTTT. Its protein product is CASSLTGVMTEAFF.

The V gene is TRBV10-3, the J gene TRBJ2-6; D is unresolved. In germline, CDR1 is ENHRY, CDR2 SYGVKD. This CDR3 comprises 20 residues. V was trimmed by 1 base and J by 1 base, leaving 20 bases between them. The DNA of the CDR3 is TGTGCCATCAGTGAGTTTTCCGGGCCCACCTCCAGATCTGGGGCCAACGTCCTGACTTTC. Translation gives CAISEFSGPTSRSGANVLTF.

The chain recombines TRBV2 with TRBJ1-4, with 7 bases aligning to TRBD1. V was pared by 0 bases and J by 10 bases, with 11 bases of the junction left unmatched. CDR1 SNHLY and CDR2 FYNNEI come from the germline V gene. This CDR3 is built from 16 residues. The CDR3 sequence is CASSEALGTVSGKLFF. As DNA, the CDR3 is TGTGCCAGCAGTGAAGCGCTTGGGACAGTGTCGGGAAAACTGTTTTTT.